This entry lists 30 T cell receptor beta chains sequenced from one sample in a study of shared T cell receptors in the human thymus. Sequenced by immunoSEQ multiplex PCR; TCRdb stores in-frame clones only, minus some. The sample shows about 380,000 clones, approximately 95% of them seen only once. What was sequenced was thymocytes. All receptors derive from a human donor.

The rearrangement joins TRBV18 to TRBJ1-1, with D uncertain. The CDR3 consists of 12 residues. Germline V lookup: CDR1 KGHSH, CDR2 LQKENI. Trimming shortened V by 3 bases and J by 3 bases, and 5 bases separated the two germline ends. This CDR3 reads CASSPLDTEAFF. Here the CDR3 DNA reads TGTGCCAGCTCACCTCTCGACACTGAAGCTTTCTTT.

The chain carries TRBV6-1 and TRBJ1-4; the D is unclear. Trimming took 8 bases from V and 10 from J, leaving 17 bases between them. The CDR3 is 13 amino acids. Germline V gene sequence: CDR1 MNHNS, CDR2 SASEGT. Written as DNA, the CDR3 is TGTGCCAGCCGGTCCTCAATCTCTGGAAAACTGTTTTTT. The encoded protein is CASRSSISGKLFF.

CDR3 in amino acids: CAWSVRTLGEKLFF. CDR3 in DNA: TGTGCCTGGAGTGTGAGGACCTTGGGGGAAAAACTGTTTTTT. V gene TRBV30 combines with J gene TRBJ1-4; no clear D gene. The CDR3 consists of 14 residues. With 0 bases removed from V and 8 bases from J, the gap between germline ends came to 13 bases. Germline V gene lookup returns CDR1 GTSNPN and CDR2 SVGIG (reference sequence).

V and J are TRBV5-6 and TRBJ2-7; D assignment may be TRBD1 or TRBD2 (5 bases each). Looked up from germline, CDR1 is SGHDT and CDR2 is YYEEEE. This CDR3 spans 15 amino acids. Between the trimmed V and J ends, which lost 0 bases and 0 bases, there was a span of 10 bases. The CDR3 is CASSLDGGSSYEQYF. CDR3 nucleotide sequence: TGTGCCAGCAGCTTGGATGGGGGAAGCTCCTACGAGCAGTACTTC.

CDR3 nucleotide sequence: TGTGCCAGCAGCCAGGGGGCCTTAAATGAAAAACTGTTTTTT. Its protein product is CASSQGALNEKLFF. The chain uses TRBV13 and TRBJ1-4, with 8 bases lining up with TRBD1. V gave up 5 bases and J gave up 5 bases; unmatched junction bases: 4. This CDR3 has 14 amino acids. The germline V gene has CDR1 PRHDT and CDR2 FYEKMQ (reference sequence).

The chain employs TRBV5-4 and TRBJ1-2, with 7 bases that match TRBD1. CDR3 length equals 16 residues. CDR1 is SGHNT and CDR2 is YYREEE in the germline V gene (reference sequence). Trimming removed 1 base from V and 6 bases from J; junction bases left unmatched: 12. The CDR3 loop reads CASSLKITGDPNGYTF. In nucleotides, the CDR3 is TGTGCCAGCAGCTTGAAGATCACAGGGGATCCGAATGGCTACACCTTC.

The V and J genes are TRBV28 and TRBJ2-2; D gene uncertain. The V end lost 6 bases, the J end lost 0 bases, and 23 bases lay between the germline ends. From germline, CDR1 is MDHEN and CDR2 SYDVKM. There are 19 residues in the CDR3. The CDR3 reads CASSPGYPFTPANTGELFF. The CDR3 DNA sequence: TGTGCCAGCAGCCCAGGCTACCCGTTTACACCCGCGAACACCGGGGAGCTGTTTTTT. Combining the CDR3 with reference TRBV28 and TRBJ2-2 gives the whole variable domain DVKVTQSSRYLVKRTGEKVFLECVQDMDHENMFWYRQDPGLGLRLIYFSYDVKMKEKGDIPEGYSVSREKKERFSLILESASTNQTSMYLCASSPGYPFTPANTGELFFGEGSRLTVL.

This sequence joins TRBV28 and TRBJ1-5, with a tentative D call TRBD1 (5 bases). Germline V gives CDR1 MDHEN, CDR2 SYDVKM. The V end lost 2 bases, the J end lost 2 bases, and 10 bases lay between the germline ends. This CDR3 comprises 15 residues. CDR3 loop: CASSLKQGCNQPQHF. The CDR3 region has the DNA TGTGCCAGCAGTTTAAAGCAGGGATGCAATCAGCCCCAGCATTTT.

The CDR3 DNA follows: TGTGCCAGCTCACCAGATGGAGGAAGCGGCCCCTACGAGCAGTACTTC. This codes for CASSPDGGSGPYEQYF. The rearrangement joins TRBV18 to TRBJ2-7; tentative D call: TRBD2 (5 bases). From germline, CDR1 is KGHSH and CDR2 LQKENI. The CDR3 has 16 residues. Deletions cut 2 bases from V and 2 bases from J, with 16 bases between. The full variable domain, with the rest looked up from reference TRBV18 and TRBJ2-7, is NAGVMQNPRHLVRRRGQEARLRCSPMKGHSHVYWYRQLPEEGLKFMVYLQKENIIDESGMPKERFSAEFPKEGPSILRIQQVVRGDSAAYFCASSPDGGSGPYEQYFGPGTRLTVT.

This clone came up a few times. The CDR3 here is CARIAGQETQYF. The CDR3 DNA sequence: TGTGCCAGAATAGCGGGGCAAGAGACCCAGTACTTC. This rearrangement joins TRBV6-5 to TRBJ2-5, with 8 bases that match TRBD2. Germline CDR1 is MNHEY and CDR2 is SVGAGI. V was clipped by 9 bases and J by 2 bases; unmatched bases: 2. This CDR3 contains 12 residues.

The chain links TRBV11-2 to TRBJ1-5; tentative D call: TRBD1 (5 bases). Germline V gene lookup returns CDR1 SGHAT and CDR2 FQNNGV. There are 15 residues in the CDR3. V dropped 0 bases and J dropped 7 bases, with 13 bases sitting between them. The CDR3 DNA reads TGTGCCAGCAGCTTAGATCGATTAGGGACCCAGCCCCAGCATTTT. Translating gives CASSLDRLGTQPQHF.

The chain joins TRBV16 to TRBJ2-4; 7 positions match TRBD2. This CDR3 is built from 14 residues. Germline lookup yields CDR1 KGHSY and CDR2 FQNENV. J was trimmed by 8 bases and V by 6 bases; bases with no gene match: 10. CDR3 in amino acids: CASSLSGGSDIQYF. The CDR3 DNA is TGTGCCAGCAGTCTATCGGGAGGCAGTGACATTCAGTACTTC.

This chain connects TRBV28 to TRBJ1-5, with 10 bases identical to TRBD1. With V trimmed by 10 bases and J by 5 bases, 8 bases remained unmatched. CDR3 length: 14 residues. Germline V gene data show CDR1 as MDHEN and CDR2 as SYDVKM. This CDR3 is CATVPGQGHQPQHF. The CDR3 DNA reads TGTGCCACCGTCCCGGGACAGGGGCATCAGCCCCAGCATTTT.

This chain joins TRBV4-3 and TRBJ1-1; no reliable D call. The germline gives CDR1 LGHNA, CDR2 YSLEER. The CDR3 sequence is 15 residues long. V was shortened by 0 bases and J by 2 bases, with 10 bases between the two germline ends. The DNA of the CDR3 is TGCGCCAGCAGCCAAGAGGAGGGTTATAACACTGAAGCTTTCTTT. Protein product: CASSQEEGYNTEAFF.

The chain links TRBV27 to TRBJ2-2; D is uncertain. In germline, CDR1 is MNHEY, CDR2 SMNVEV (reference sequence). V was clipped by 4 bases and J by 1 base, with 13 bases between them. This CDR3 comprises 16 residues. CDR3 bases: TGTGCCAGCAGTTGGGGTTCGCCCCTGAACACCGGGGAGCTGTTTTTT. This encodes CASSWGSPLNTGELFF.

The chain employs TRBV19 and TRBJ1-1; D is ambiguous. The V gene lost 9 bases and the J gene lost 0 bases, with 26 bases spanning the gap. Per germline, CDR1 LNHDA and CDR2 SQIVND (reference sequence). There are 18 residues in the CDR3. This chain's CDR3 is CASRPVLKGEEMNTEAFF. DNA of the CDR3: TGTGCCAGCCGGCCCGTCCTTAAGGGTGAGGAGATGAACACTGAAGCTTTCTTT.

The V and J genes are TRBV27 and TRBJ1-2; 7 bases fit TRBD1. Per germline, CDR1 MNHEY and CDR2 SMNVEV (reference sequence). The V and J ends lost 2 bases and 3 bases, in that order; junction bases with no gene match: 12. This CDR3 is built from 17 residues. For the CDR3, the DNA is TGTGCCAGCAGTTTAACCCCACGACAGGGTTTGTACTATGGCTACACCTTC. It is translated as CASSLTPRQGLYYGYTF.

This clone was detected only once. The gene calls are TRBV27 and TRBJ2-7; 11 bases line up with TRBD2. The germline V gene encodes CDR1 MNHEY and CDR2 SMNVEV (reference sequence). V was clipped by 3 bases and J by 4 bases; unmatched bases: 5. The CDR3 runs 15 residues. As DNA, the CDR3 is TGTGCCAGCAGTTTTAGCGGGACTAGCGGATACGAGCAGTACTTC. Amino acids: CASSFSGTSGYEQYF.

The V call is TRBV19, the J call TRBJ1-5, with D unclear. The V gene lost 4 bases and the J gene lost 1 base, with 8 bases spanning the gap. In germline, CDR1 is LNHDA, CDR2 SQIVND (reference sequence). CDR3 length: 14 amino acids. In DNA form, the CDR3 reads TGTGCCAGTAGTAGGAGGGAAAGCAATCAGCCCCAGCATTTT. Translating it yields CASSRRESNQPQHF.

CDR3 residues: CASSGQWREGPETDTQYF. CDR3 in DNA: TGTGCCAGCAGCGGCCAGTGGCGGGAGGGCCCGGAGACAGATACGCAGTATTTT. V gene TRBV7-2 combines with J gene TRBJ2-3; TRBD2 matches 9 bases. The CDR3 has 18 residues. In germline, CDR1 is SGHTA, CDR2 FQGNSA. V shed 5 bases, J shed 3 bases, and the junction held 15 bases outside the gene matches.

This rearrangement joins TRBV25-1 to TRBJ1-2; D may be TRBD1 (5 bases). The CDR3 is 16 residues long. Trimming stripped 3 bases from V and 2 bases from J, with 16 bases between. The germline gives CDR1 MGHDK, CDR2 SYGVNS. The CDR3 reads CASSDGWRGSNYGYTF. Here the CDR3 DNA reads TGTGCCAGCAGTGATGGTTGGAGGGGATCGAACTATGGCTACACCTTC.

V gene TRBV5-6 combines with J gene TRBJ2-1; 14 positions match TRBD2. Germline-derived CDR1 and CDR2 are SGHDT and YYEEEE. CDR3 length equals 17 residues. V shed 3 bases and J 5 bases; nucleotides not matched to a gene: 7. The CDR3 coding sequence is TGTGCCAGCAGCTCGAGGTCGACTAGCGGGGGGGACAATGAGCAGTTCTTC. Its protein product is CASSSRSTSGGDNEQFF. The variable domain in full, with the rest retrieved from reference TRBV5-6 and TRBJ2-1, is DAGVTQSPTHLIKTRGQQVTLRCSPKSGHDTVSWYQQALGQGPQFIFQYYEEEERQRGNFPDRFSGHQFPNYSSELNVNALLLGDSALYLCASSSRSTSGGDNEQFFGPGTRLTVL.

V usage is TRBV19 and J usage is TRBJ2-2, with TRBD1 matching 7 bases. Germline-derived CDR1 and CDR2 are LNHDA and SQIVND (reference sequence). V lost 7 bases and J lost 2; bases outside the gene matches: 31. The CDR3 totals 23 residues. This CDR3 reads CASTQRACQKHPPGGRNTGELFF. The CDR3 bases are TGTGCCAGTACCCAAAGGGCCTGCCAAAAACACCCACCAGGGGGACGAAACACCGGGGAGCTGTTTTTT.

V is TRBV7-3 and J is TRBJ1-1; no firm D call. Germline-derived CDR1 and CDR2 are SGHTA and FQGTGA. This CDR3 is 13 amino acids long. Trimming shortened V by 4 bases and J by 5 bases, and 11 bases separated the two germline ends. This CDR3 reads CASSSKEGTEAFF. The CDR3 DNA follows: TGTGCCAGCAGCTCTAAAGAAGGAACTGAAGCTTTCTTT.

This rearrangement joins TRBV5-6 to TRBJ2-7; TRBD1 matches at 8 bases. Looked up from germline, CDR1 is SGHDT and CDR2 is YYEEEE. This CDR3 has 15 residues. V shed 4 bases, J shed 3 bases, and the junction held 9 bases outside the gene matches. This chain's CDR3 is CASSGGRQGIYEQYF. CDR3 DNA sequence: TGTGCCAGCAGCGGGGGCCGACAGGGGATCTACGAGCAGTACTTC.

This chain connects TRBV4-1 to TRBJ2-7; TRBD1 matches at 10 bases. The V gene end was trimmed by 0 bases and the J gene end by 7 bases; junction bases not matched to a gene: 6. Germline CDR1 reads MGHRA; CDR2 reads YSYEKL. CDR3 length: 15 amino acids. CDR3 sequence (DNA): TGCGCCAGCAGCCAAGATAGGGACAGGGGACGGGAGCAGTACTTC. This gives the protein CASSQDRDRGREQYF.

The chain uses TRBV5-1 and TRBJ1-1; TRBD1 matches at 7 bases. J lost 1 base, V lost 0 bases, and 6 bases had no gene match. The CDR3 has 16 residues. CDR1 is SGHRS and CDR2 is YFSETQ in the germline V gene. The CDR3 protein is CASSLAHDRANTEAFF. The DNA for the CDR3 is TGCGCCAGCAGCTTGGCCCACGACAGGGCGAACACTGAAGCTTTCTTT.

The chain is built from TRBV7-8 and TRBJ2-1; no definite D call. This CDR3 comprises 18 residues. Trimming stripped 2 bases from V and 4 bases from J, with 21 bases between. CDR1 and CDR2 from the germline V gene are SGHVS and FQNEAQ. CDR3 DNA: TGTGCCAGCAGCTTATTATGGGATCTTAAGGGCCCATACAATGAGCAGTTCTTC. Residues: CASSLLWDLKGPYNEQFF.

The rearrangement links TRBV10-3 to TRBJ1-2, with D uncertain. V was pared by 7 bases and J by 8 bases, with 17 bases between. Germline loops: CDR1 ENHRY, CDR2 SYGVKD. There are 13 residues in the CDR3. In DNA form, the CDR3 reads TGTGCCATCAAAGGAGGAGTGTCTTACGGCTACACCTTC. Its translation is CAIKGGVSYGYTF.

V and J are TRBV7-9 and TRBJ2-1; no clear D. The V gene's germline CDR1 is SEHNR and CDR2 FQNEAQ (reference sequence). V gave up 3 bases and J gave up 10 bases, with 4 bases separating them. The length of the CDR3 is 10 residues. CDR3 protein: CASSLAEQFF. DNA of the CDR3: TGTGCCAGCAGCTTGGCGGAGCAGTTCTTC.